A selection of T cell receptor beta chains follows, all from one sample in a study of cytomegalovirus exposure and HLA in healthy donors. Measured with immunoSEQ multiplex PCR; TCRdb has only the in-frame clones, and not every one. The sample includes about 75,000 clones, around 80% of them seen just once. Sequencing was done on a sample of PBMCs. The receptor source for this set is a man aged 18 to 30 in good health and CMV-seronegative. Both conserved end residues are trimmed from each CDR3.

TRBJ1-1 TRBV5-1 ASSPAQGAYTEAF
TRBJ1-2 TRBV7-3 ASSSNRGGYT
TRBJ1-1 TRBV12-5 ASGYWGVTFAF
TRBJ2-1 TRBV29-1 SASPGLAGGAEQF
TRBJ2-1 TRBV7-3 ASSQMGSQGNEQF
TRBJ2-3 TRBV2 ASSVGGRTTDTQY
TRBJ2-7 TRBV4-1 ASSQDPRSYEQY
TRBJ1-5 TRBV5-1 ASSLAGRINQPQH
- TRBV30 AWSLRRAGNYEQY
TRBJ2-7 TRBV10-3 AISTGQGREQY
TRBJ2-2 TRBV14 ASSLLSGAGELF
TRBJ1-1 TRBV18 ASSPPKGVNTEAF
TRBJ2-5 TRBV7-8 ASTKTEQETQY
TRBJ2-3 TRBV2 ASSEGGSSDTQY
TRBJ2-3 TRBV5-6 ASSLLPDGTQY
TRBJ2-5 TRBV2 ASSEVSGVKTQY
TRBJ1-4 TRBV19 ASSTGWADEKLF
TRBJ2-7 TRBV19 ASSPSGMSSYEQY
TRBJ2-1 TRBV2 ASRKGLAEQF
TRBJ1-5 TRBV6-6 ASSQQRAQPQH
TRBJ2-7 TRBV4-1 ASSKDRGFFYEQY
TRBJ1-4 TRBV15 ATSRYRGNEKLF
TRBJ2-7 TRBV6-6 ASSYGEATPGYEQY
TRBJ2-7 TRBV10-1 ASAWQGWFEQY
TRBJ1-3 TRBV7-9 ASSLVPGPGNTIY
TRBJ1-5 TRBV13 ASSLSRGARKGNQPQH
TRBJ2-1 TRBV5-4 ASSLVWSAANNEQF
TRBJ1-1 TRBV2 ASSEGGLNTEAF
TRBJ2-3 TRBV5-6 ASSFGSLDVDTQY
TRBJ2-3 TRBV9 ASSANPGASGGADTQY
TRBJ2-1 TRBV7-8 ASSLFLAGIFNEQF
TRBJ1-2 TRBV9 ASSEGTGSGYT
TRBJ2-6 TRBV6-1 DSSDGTRSSGANVLT
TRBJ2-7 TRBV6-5 ASSYGQGRLGGEQY
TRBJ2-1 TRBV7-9 ASSLIVSDNEQF
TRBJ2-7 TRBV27 ASTRQGWGYEQY
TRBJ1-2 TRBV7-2 ASSTDRWDGYT
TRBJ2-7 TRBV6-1 ASSGTGTSARTGEQY
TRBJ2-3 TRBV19 ASSALRTSGRPSSSTDTQY
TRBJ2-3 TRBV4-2 ASSQDLQREYVADTQY
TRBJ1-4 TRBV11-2 ASSLVPGVNEKLF
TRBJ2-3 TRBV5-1 ASSLLTVAGVGDTQY
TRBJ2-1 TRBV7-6 ASSIGTSSYNEQF
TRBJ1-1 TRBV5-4 ASSLANSMNTEAF
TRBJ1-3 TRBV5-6 ASTLMPITSGNTIY
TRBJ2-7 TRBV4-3 ASSHPDRVDEQY
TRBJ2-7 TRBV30 AWSVRVSLEQY
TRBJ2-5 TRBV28 ASRTGGQGEETQY
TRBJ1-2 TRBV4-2 ASSQDRPGVHGYT
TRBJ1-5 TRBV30 AWSVAANQPQH
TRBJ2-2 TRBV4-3 ASSQDRGIAGELF